This is a list of T cell receptor beta chains from one sample in a study of T cells in localized non-small cell lung cancer. Clones were read by immunoSEQ multiplex PCR, and TCRdb kept only the in-frame ones, dropping some. The data hold 65,000 or so clones, with roughly 79% observed a single time. The source was PBMCs, collected before any cancer treatment. The receptors stem from a man aged 40-75 years with stage II lung adenocarcinoma. CDR3s include the opening cysteine and the closing phenylalanine or tryptophan. The order of the fields is CDR3 protein, CDR3 DNA, J gene, D gene, clone size, V gene. The D gene is left open where the match is weak. Clone size appears in some rows only: once, few, many, or a class for an expanded clone.

CDR3 protein: CAWSGQTNQPQHF; CDR3 DNA: TGTGCCTGGAGTGGACAGACGAATCAGCCCCAGCATTTT; J gene: TRBJ1-5; D gene: -; clone size: -; V gene: TRBV30
CDR3 protein: CASSPSTGAAYGYTF; CDR3 DNA: TGTGCCAGCTCACCCTCCACAGGGGCTGCCTATGGCTACACCTTC; J gene: TRBJ1-2; D gene: TRBD1; clone size: -; V gene: TRBV18
CDR3 protein: CASSPPGLAGAVNEQFF; CDR3 DNA: TGTGCCAGCTCACCACCGGGACTAGCGGGAGCTGTCAATGAGCAGTTCTTC; J gene: TRBJ2-1; D gene: TRBD2; clone size: -; V gene: TRBV18
CDR3 protein: CASSQEAAAVGGANVLTF; CDR3 DNA: TGCGCCAGCAGCCAAGAAGCGGCAGCCGTTGGTGGGGCCAACGTCCTGACTTTC; J gene: TRBJ2-6; D gene: -; clone size: once; V gene: TRBV4-3
CDR3 protein: CASSLDGTSSETQYF; CDR3 DNA: TGCGCCAGCAGCTTGGATGGGACTAGCTCAGAGACCCAGTACTTC; J gene: TRBJ2-5; D gene: TRBD2; clone size: -; V gene: TRBV5-1
CDR3 protein: CALRDRGLSGYEQFF; CDR3 DNA: TGTGCTTTACGGGACAGGGGGCTAAGTGGGTATGAGCAGTTCTTC; J gene: TRBJ2-1; D gene: TRBD1; clone size: -; V gene: TRBV6-5
CDR3 protein: CASSVAPYEQYF; CDR3 DNA: TGTGCCAGCAGTGTTGCCCCCTACGAGCAGTACTTC; J gene: TRBJ2-7; D gene: -; clone size: -; V gene: TRBV25-1
CDR3 protein: CASSQEAGSTDTQYF; CDR3 DNA: TGCGCCAGCAGCCAAGAGGCAGGGAGTACAGATACGCAGTATTTT; J gene: TRBJ2-3; D gene: -; clone size: -; V gene: TRBV4-3
CDR3 protein: CAISPAAESTGELFF; CDR3 DNA: TGTGCCATCAGCCCGGCGGCAGAGTCCACCGGGGAGCTGTTTTTT; J gene: TRBJ2-2; D gene: -; clone size: once; V gene: TRBV10-3
CDR3 protein: CASSGRDRGLFGYTF; CDR3 DNA: TGTGCCAGTAGTGGAAGGGACAGGGGGCTTTTTGGCTACACCTTC; J gene: TRBJ1-2; D gene: TRBD1; clone size: -; V gene: TRBV19
CDR3 protein: CASSLANEQFF; CDR3 DNA: TGTGCCAGCAGCTTAGCAAATGAGCAGTTCTTC; J gene: TRBJ2-1; D gene: -; clone size: -; V gene: TRBV11-3
CDR3 protein: CASSNRPIQETQYF; CDR3 DNA: TGTGCCAGTAGTAACCGCCCTATCCAAGAGACCCAGTACTTC; J gene: TRBJ2-5; D gene: -; clone size: -; V gene: TRBV19
CDR3 protein: CASSEEVNQPQHF; CDR3 DNA: TGTGCCAGCAGTGAAGAGGTTAATCAGCCCCAGCATTTT; J gene: TRBJ1-5; D gene: -; clone size: -; V gene: TRBV6-4
CDR3 protein: CAWSDLNSNQPQHF; CDR3 DNA: TGTGCCTGGAGTGATCTTAACAGCAATCAGCCCCAGCATTTT; J gene: TRBJ1-5; D gene: -; clone size: -; V gene: TRBV30
CDR3 protein: CATSTGGRETQYF; CDR3 DNA: TGTGCCACCAGCACAGGGGGGAGAGAGACCCAGTACTTC; J gene: TRBJ2-5; D gene: -; clone size: -; V gene: TRBV15
CDR3 protein: CASSFRDEQFF; CDR3 DNA: TGTGCCAGCAGCTTCCGGGATGAGCAGTTCTTC; J gene: TRBJ2-1; D gene: -; clone size: -; V gene: TRBV5-4
CDR3 protein: CAISGTDARRGYTF; CDR3 DNA: TGTGCCATCAGTGGAACGGACGCTAGACGTGGCTACACCTTC; J gene: TRBJ1-2; D gene: -; clone size: -; V gene: TRBV10-3